The rows below give T cell receptor beta chains drawn from one sample of a study of cytomegalovirus exposure and HLA in healthy donors. Using immunoSEQ multiplex PCR, the repertoire was profiled, and TCRdb retains in-frame clones only, with some absent. The sample yields some 90,000 clones, roughly 70% seen once. Material: PBMCs. The receptors shown here come from a man aged 40-49 years in good health and CMV-seronegative. Each CDR3 is given without its conserved first and last residue.

j_call v_call cdr3_aa
TRBJ2-1 TRBV5-1 ASSLVTDSNEQF
TRBJ1-2 TRBV7-8 ASSYGQVHGYT
TRBJ1-5 TRBV27 ASSTPGGSNQPQH
TRBJ2-3 TRBV10-3 AIGGINTDTQY
TRBJ2-5 TRBV4-3 ASSRGTGGSETQY
TRBJ2-2 TRBV4-1 ASSQDPEGRTGELF
TRBJ2-7 TRBV7-2 ASSPLPGTGRGVYEQY
TRBJ2-5 TRBV7-9 ASSAWYPGMKQETQY
TRBJ2-3 TRBV6-6 ASSLQGTDTQY
TRBJ1-5 TRBV6-5 ATGEDWNQPQH
TRBJ2-6 TRBV19 ASSPGGDISGANVLT
TRBJ1-2 TRBV11-2 ASSSRDRASGYT
TRBJ2-3 TRBV10-3 AISLAGTDTDTQY
TRBJ2-3 TRBV5-1 ASSLTSGELPDTQY
TRBJ2-5 TRBV9 ASSVGHPGETQY
TRBJ1-1 TRBV4-3 ASSPSRGRGTEAF
TRBJ1-1 TRBV6-1 ASSEAGTSTEAF
TRBJ2-3 TRBV19 ARDSSGGTSTDTQY
TRBJ1-2 TRBV2 ASTRTGIGVYGYT
TRBJ2-1 TRBV30 AWSGLGDEQF
TRBJ2-5 TRBV7-9 ASSSSGTGDFKETQY
TRBJ1-2 TRBV4-2 ASSQRTGERNYGYT
TRBJ2-5 TRBV18 ASSPTGEGTQY
TRBJ1-5 TRBV5-5 ASSLGVGALNQPQH
TRBJ1-5 TRBV19 ASSSEQGWGQPQH
TRBJ2-5 TRBV28 ASSFRLAGGQETQY
TRBJ2-3 TRBV5-4 ASSLLERTDTQY
TRBJ1-1 TRBV19 ASSIGLELEAF
TRBJ2-1 TRBV11-3 ASSGTQGHEQF
TRBJ1-1 TRBV9 ASSTTGTGASNTEAF
TRBJ2-5 TRBV5-1 ASSLVSGGGETQY
TRBJ2-7 TRBV5-1 ASKEGVSYEQY
TRBJ2-5 TRBV11-2 ASSLVGGAGETQY
TRBJ2-7 TRBV5-4 ASSLLQGRSEQY
TRBJ1-1 TRBV5-6 ASSLSMNTEAF
TRBJ1-1 TRBV7-3 ASSFRGGANTEAF
TRBJ1-2 TRBV4-1 ASRVEGGLVDGYGYT
TRBJ2-2 TRBV6-5 ASSYSATGDTGELF
TRBJ2-1 TRBV7-2 ASSFLAREQF
TRBJ1-2 TRBV5-8 ASSTRDRGGYT
TRBJ2-7 TRBV29-1 SVAMTGGGEQY
TRBJ2-1 TRBV19 ASGLAGNWNEQF